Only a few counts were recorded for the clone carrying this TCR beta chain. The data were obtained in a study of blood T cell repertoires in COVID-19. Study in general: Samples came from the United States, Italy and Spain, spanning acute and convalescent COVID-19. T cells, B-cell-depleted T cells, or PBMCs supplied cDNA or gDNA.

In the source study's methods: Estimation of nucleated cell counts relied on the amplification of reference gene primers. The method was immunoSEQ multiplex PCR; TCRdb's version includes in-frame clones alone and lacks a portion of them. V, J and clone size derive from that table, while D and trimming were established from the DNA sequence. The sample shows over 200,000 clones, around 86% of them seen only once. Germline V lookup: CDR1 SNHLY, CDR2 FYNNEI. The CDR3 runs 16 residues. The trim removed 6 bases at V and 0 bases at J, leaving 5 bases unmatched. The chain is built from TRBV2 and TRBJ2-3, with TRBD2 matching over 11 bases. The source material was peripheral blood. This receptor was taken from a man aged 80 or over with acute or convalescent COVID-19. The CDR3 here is CASRGGLAGSTDTQYF. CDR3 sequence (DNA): TGTGCCAGCAGGGGAGGACTAGCGGGTAGCACAGATACGCAGTATTTT. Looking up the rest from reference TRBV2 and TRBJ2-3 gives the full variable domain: EPEVTQTPSHQVTQMGQEVILRCVPISNHLYFYWYRQILGQKVEFLVSFYNNEISEKSEIFDDQFSVERPDGSNFTLKIRSTKLEDSAMYFCASRGGLAGSTDTQYFGPGTRLTVL.